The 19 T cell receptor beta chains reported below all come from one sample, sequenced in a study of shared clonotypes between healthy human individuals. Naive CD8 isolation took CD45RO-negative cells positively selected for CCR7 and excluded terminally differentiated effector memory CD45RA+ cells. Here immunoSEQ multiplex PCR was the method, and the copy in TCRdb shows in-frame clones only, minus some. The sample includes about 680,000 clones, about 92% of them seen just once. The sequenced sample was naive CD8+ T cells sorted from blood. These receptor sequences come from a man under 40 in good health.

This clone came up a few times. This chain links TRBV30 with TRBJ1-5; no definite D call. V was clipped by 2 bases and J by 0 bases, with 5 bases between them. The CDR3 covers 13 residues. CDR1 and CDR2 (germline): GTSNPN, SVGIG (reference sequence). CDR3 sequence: CAWSWDSNQPQHF. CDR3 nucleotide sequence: TGTGCCTGGAGTTGGGATAGCAATCAGCCCCAGCATTTT.

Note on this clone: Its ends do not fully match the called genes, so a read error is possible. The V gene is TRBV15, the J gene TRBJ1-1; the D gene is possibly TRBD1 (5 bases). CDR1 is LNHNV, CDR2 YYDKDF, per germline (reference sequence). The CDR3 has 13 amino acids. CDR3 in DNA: TGTGCCACAAGCAGAGGGGTCGGAACTGAAGCTTTCTTT. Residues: CATSRGVGTEAFF. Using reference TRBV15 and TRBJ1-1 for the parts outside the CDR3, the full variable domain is DAMVIQNPRYQVTQFGKPVTLSCSQTLNHNVMYWYQQKSSQAPKLLFHYYDKDFNNEADTPDNFQSRRPNTSFCFLDIRSPGLGDTAMYLCATSRGVGTEAFFGQGTRLTVV.

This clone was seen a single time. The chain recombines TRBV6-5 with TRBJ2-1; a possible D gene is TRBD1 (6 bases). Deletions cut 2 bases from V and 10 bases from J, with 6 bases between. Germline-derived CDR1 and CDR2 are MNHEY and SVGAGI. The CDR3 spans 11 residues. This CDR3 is CASSYGQEQFF. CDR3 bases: TGTGCCAGCAGTTACGGACAGGAGCAGTTCTTC.

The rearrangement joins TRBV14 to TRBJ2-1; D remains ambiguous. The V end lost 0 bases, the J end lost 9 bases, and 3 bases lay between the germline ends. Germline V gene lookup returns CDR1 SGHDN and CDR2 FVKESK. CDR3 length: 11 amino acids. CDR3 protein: CASSQEGEQFF. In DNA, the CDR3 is TGTGCCAGCAGCCAAGAAGGTGAGCAGTTCTTC. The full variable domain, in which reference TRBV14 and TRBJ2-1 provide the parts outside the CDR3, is EAGVTQFPSHSVIEKGQTVTLRCDPISGHDNLYWYRRVMGKEIKFLLHFVKESKQDESGMPNNRFLAERTGGTYSTLKVQPAELEDSGVYFCASSQEGEQFFGPGTRLTVL.

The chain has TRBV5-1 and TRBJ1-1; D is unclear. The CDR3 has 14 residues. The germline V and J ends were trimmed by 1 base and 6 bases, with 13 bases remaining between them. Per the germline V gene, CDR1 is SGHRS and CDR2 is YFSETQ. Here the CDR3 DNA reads TGCGCCAGCAGCTTGTGGCAAGCTGACGCTGAAGCTTTCTTT. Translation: CASSLWQADAEAFF.

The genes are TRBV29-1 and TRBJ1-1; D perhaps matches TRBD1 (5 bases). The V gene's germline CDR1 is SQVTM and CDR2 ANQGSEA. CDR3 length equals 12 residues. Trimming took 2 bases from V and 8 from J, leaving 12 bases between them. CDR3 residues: CSVESGAFEAFF. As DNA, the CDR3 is TGCAGCGTTGAAAGCGGGGCTTTCGAAGCTTTCTTT.

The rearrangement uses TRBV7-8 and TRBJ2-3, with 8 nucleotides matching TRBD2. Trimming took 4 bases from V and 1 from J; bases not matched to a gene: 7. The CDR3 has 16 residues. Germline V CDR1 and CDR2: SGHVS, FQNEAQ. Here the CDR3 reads CASSSPAGVGTDTQYF. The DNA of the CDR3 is TGTGCCAGCAGCTCTCCAGCGGGAGTGGGCACAGATACGCAGTATTTT.

The CDR3 loop is CASSVMQGNQPQHF. In nucleotides, the CDR3 is TGTGCCAGCAGTGTGATGCAGGGCAATCAGCCCCAGCATTTT. V is TRBV28 and J is TRBJ1-5, with D hard to call. CDR1 and CDR2 (germline): MDHEN, SYDVKM. The CDR3 is 14 amino acids. V was pared by 5 bases and J by 2 bases, with 10 bases between. The complete variable domain, with remaining parts taken from reference TRBV28 and TRBJ1-5, reads DVKVTQSSRYLVKRTGEKVFLECVQDMDHENMFWYRQDPGLGLRLIYFSYDVKMKEKGDIPEGYSVSREKKERFSLILESASTNQTSMYLCASSVMQGNQPQHFGDGTRLSIL.

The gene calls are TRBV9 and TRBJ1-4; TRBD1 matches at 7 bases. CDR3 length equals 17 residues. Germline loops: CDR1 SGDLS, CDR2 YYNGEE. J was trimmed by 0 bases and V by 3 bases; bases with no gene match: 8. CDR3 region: CASSARGGQTTNEKLFF. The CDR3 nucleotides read TGTGCCAGCAGCGCGAGAGGGGGACAGACAACTAATGAAAAACTGTTTTTT.

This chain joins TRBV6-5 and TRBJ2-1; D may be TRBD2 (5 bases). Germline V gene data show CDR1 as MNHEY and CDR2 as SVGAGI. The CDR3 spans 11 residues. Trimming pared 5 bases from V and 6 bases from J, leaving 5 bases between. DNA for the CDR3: TGTGCCAGCAGTGAGGGCAATGAGCAGTTCTTC. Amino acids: CASSEGNEQFF.

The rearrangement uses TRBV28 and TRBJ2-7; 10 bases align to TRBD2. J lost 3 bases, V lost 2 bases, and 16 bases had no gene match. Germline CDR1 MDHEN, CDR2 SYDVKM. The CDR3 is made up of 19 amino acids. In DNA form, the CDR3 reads TGTGCCAGCAGTTTACTTTGGGCAACTAGCGGGATGGTGAGCTACGAGCAGTACTTC. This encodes CASSLLWATSGMVSYEQYF.

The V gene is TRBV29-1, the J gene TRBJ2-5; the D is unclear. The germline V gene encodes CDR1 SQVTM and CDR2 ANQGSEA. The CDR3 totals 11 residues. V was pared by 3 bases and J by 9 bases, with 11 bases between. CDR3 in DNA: TGCAGCGTTGAGGCAGATTTGGCCCAGTACTTC. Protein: CSVEADLAQYF.

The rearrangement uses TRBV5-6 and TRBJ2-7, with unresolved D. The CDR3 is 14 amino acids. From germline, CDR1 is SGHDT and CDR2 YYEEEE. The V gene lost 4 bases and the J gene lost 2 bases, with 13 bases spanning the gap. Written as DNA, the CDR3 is TGTGCCAGCAGCCCCAGCATCCAGGCCTACGAGCAGTACTTC. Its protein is CASSPSIQAYEQYF. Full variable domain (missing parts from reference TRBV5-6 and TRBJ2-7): DAGVTQSPTHLIKTRGQQVTLRCSPKSGHDTVSWYQQALGQGPQFIFQYYEEEERQRGNFPDRFSGHQFPNYSSELNVNALLLGDSALYLCASSPSIQAYEQYFGPGTRLTVT.

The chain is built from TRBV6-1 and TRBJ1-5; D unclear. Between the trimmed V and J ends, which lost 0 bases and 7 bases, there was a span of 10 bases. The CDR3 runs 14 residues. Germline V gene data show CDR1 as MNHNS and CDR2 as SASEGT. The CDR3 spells CASSEARGVQPQHF. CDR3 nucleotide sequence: TGTGCCAGCAGTGAAGCGCGGGGAGTCCAGCCCCAGCATTTT.

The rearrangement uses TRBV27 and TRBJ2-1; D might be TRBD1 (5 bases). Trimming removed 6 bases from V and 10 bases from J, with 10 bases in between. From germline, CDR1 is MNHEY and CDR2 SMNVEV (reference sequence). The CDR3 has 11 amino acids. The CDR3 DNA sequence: TGTGCCAGCAGCTCAAACAGGGAGCAGTTCTTC. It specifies CASSSNREQFF.

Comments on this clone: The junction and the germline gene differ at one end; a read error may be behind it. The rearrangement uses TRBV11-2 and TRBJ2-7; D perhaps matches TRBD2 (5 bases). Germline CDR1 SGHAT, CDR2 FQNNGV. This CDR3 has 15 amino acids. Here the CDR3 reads CASSLDGEITYEQYF. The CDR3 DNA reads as TGTGCCAGCAGCCTAGACGGGGAGATTACCTACGAGCAGTACTTC.

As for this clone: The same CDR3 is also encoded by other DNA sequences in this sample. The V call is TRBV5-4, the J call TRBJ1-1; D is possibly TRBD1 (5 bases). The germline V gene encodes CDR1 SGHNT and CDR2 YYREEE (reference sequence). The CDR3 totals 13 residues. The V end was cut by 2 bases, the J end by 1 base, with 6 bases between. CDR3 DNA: TGTGCCAGCAGCTTTCAGGGGAACACTGAAGCTTTCTTT. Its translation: CASSFQGNTEAFF. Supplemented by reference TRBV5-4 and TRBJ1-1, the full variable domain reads ETGVTQSPTHLIKTRGQQVTLRCSSQSGHNTVSWYQQALGQGPQFIFQYYREEENGRGNFPPRFSGLQFPNYSSELNVNALELDDSALYLCASSFQGNTEAFFGQGTRLTVV.

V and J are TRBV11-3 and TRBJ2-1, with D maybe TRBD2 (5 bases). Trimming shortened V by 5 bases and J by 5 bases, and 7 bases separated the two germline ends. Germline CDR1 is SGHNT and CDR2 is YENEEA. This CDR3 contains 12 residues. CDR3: CASSGENNEQFF. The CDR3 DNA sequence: TGTGCCAGCAGCGGGGAGAACAATGAGCAGTTCTTC.

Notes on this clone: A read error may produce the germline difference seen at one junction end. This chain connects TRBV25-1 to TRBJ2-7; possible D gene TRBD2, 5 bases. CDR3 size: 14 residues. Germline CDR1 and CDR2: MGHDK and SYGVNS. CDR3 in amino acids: CASSEGGSFYGQYF. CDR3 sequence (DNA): TGTGCCAGCAGTGAAGGAGGTTCGTTCTACGGGCAGTACTTC.